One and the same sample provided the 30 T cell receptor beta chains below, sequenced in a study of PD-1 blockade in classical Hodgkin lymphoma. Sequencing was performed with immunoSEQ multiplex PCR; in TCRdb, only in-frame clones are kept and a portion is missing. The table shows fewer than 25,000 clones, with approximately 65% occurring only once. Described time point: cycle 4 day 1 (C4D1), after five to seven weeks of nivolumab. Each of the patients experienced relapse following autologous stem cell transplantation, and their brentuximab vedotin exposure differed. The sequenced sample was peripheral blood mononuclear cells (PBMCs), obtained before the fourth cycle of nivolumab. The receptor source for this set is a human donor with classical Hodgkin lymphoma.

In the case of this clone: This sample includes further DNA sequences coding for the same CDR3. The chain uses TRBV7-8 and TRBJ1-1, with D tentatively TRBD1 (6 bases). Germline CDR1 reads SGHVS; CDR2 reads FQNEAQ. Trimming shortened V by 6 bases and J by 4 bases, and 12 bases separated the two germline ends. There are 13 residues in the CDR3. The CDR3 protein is CASRSTGLTEAFF. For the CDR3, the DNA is TGTGCCAGCAGGAGTACAGGGCTCACTGAAGCTTTCTTT. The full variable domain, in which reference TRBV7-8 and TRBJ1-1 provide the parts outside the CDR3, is GAGVSQSPRYKVAKRGQDVALRCDPISGHVSLFWYQQALGQGPEFLTYFQNEAQLDKSGLPSDRFFAERPEGSVSTLKIQRTQQEDSAVYLCASRSTGLTEAFFGQGTRLTVV.

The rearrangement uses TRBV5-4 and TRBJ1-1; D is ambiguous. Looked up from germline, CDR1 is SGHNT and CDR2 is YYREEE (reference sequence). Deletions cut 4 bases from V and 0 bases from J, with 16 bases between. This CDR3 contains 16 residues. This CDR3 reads CASSQTGSGVNTEAFF. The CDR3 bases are TGTGCCAGCAGCCAGACGGGCTCCGGGGTGAACACTGAAGCTTTCTTT.

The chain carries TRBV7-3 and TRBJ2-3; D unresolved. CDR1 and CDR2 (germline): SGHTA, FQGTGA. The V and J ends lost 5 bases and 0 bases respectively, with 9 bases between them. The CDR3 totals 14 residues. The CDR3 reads CASSNLGSTDTQYF. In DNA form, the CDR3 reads TGTGCCAGCAGCAATCTAGGGAGCACAGATACGCAGTATTTT.

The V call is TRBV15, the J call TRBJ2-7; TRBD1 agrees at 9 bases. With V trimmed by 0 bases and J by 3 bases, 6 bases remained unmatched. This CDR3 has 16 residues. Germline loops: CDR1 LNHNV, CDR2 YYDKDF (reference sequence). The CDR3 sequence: CATSRDLPGQGYEQYF. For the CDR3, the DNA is TGTGCCACCAGCAGAGATTTACCGGGACAGGGCTACGAGCAGTACTTC.

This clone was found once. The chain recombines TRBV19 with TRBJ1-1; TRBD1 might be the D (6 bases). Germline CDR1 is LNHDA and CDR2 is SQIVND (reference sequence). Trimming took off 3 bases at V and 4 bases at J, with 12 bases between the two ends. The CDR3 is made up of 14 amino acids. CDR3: CASSITGYGTEAFF. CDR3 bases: TGTGCCAGTAGTATCACAGGGTACGGCACTGAAGCTTTCTTT.

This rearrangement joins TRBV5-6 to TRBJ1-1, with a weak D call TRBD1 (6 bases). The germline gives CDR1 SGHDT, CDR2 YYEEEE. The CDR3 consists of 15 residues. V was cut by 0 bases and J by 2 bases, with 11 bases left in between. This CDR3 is CASSLGTALNTEAFF. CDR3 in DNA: TGTGCCAGCAGCTTGGGGACAGCACTTAACACTGAAGCTTTCTTT.

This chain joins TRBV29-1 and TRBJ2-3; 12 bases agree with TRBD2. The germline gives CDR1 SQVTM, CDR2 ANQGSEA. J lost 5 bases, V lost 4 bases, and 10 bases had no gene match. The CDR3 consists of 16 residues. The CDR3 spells CSVVPGLAGYKDTQYF. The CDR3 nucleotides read TGCAGCGTTGTACCCGGACTAGCGGGGTATAAAGATACGCAGTATTTT.

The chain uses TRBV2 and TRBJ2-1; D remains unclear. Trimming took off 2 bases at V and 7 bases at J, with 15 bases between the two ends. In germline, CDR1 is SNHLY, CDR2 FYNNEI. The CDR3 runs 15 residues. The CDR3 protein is CASSERFWGRNEQFF. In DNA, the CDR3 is TGTGCCAGCAGTGAAAGGTTTTGGGGAAGGAATGAGCAGTTCTTC.

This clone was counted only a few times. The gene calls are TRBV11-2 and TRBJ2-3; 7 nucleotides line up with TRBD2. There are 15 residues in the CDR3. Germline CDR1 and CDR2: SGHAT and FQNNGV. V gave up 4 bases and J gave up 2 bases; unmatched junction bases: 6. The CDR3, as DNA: TGTGCCAGCAGCTCCGGGACTATCAACACAGATACGCAGTATTTT. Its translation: CASSSGTINTDTQYF. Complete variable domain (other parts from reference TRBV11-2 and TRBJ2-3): EAGVAQSPRYKIIEKRQSVAFWCNPISGHATLYWYQQILGQGPKLLIQFQNNGVVDDSQLPKDRFSAERLKGVDSTLKIQPAKLEDSAVYLCASSSGTINTDTQYFGPGTRLTVL.

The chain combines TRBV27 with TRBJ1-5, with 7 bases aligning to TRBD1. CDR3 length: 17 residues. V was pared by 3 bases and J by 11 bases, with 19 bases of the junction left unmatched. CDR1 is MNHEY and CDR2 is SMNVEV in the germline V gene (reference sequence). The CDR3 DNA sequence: TGTGCCAGCAGTTTCCCCCGCCCGGGACAGAAACAATCAGCCCAGCATTTT. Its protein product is CASSFPRPGQKQSAQHF.

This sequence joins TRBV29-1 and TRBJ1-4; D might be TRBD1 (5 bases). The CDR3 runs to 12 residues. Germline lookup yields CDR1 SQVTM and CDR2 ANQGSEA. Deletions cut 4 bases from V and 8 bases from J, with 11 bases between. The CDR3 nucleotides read TGCAGCGTTGGGGCAGGGAGAGAAAAACTGTTTTTT. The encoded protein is CSVGAGREKLFF.

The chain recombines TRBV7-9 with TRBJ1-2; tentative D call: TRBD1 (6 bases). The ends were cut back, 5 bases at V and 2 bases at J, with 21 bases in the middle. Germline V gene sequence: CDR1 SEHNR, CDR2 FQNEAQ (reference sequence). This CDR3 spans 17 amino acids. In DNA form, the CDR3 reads TGTGCCAGCAGCCCCTCCCAGGGGATGGGAACCAACTATGGCTACACCTTC. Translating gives CASSPSQGMGTNYGYTF.

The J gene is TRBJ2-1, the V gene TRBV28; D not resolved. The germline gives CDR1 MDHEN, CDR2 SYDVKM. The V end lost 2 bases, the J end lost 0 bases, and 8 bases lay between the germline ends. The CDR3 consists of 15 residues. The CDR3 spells CASSLISPSYNEQFF. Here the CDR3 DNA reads TGTGCCAGCAGTTTAATATCTCCCTCCTACAATGAGCAGTTCTTC.

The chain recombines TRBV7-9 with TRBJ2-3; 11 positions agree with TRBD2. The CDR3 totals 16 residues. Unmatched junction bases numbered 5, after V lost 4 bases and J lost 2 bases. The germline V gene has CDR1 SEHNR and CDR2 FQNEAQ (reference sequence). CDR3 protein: CASSYRLAGPTDTQYF. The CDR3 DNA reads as TGTGCCAGCAGCTACCGACTAGCGGGACCCACAGATACGCAGTATTTT.

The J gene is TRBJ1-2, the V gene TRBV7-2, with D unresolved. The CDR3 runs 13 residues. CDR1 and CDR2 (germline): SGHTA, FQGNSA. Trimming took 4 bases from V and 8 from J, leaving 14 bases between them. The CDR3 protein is CASSSDAGWGYTF. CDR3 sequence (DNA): TGTGCCAGCAGCTCCGACGCGGGGTGGGGCTACACCTTC.

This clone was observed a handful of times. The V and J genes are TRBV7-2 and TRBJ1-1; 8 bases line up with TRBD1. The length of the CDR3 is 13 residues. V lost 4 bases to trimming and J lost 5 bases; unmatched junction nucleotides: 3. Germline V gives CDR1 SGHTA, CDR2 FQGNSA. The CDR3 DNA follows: TGTGCCAGCAGCTCTAACAGGGGGACTGAAGCTTTCTTT. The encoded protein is CASSSNRGTEAFF.

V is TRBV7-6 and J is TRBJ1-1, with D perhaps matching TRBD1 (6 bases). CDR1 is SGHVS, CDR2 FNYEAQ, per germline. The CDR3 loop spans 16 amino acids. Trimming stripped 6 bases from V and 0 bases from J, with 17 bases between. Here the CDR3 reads CASRAGTGMMNTEAFF. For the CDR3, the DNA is TGTGCCAGCAGGGCCGGTACAGGGATGATGAACACTGAAGCTTTCTTT.

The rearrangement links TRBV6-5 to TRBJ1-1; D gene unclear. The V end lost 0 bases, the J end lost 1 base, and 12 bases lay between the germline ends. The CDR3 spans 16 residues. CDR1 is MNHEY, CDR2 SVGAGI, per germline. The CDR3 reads CASSYSIGWGNTEAFF. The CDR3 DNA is TGTGCCAGCAGTTACTCGATCGGCTGGGGGAACACTGAAGCTTTCTTT.

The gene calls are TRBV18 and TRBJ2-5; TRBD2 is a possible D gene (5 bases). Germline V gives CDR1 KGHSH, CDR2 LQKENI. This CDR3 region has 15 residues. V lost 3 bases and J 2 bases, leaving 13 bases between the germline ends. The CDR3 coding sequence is TGTGCCAGCTCACCCCCCGGACTGTTACAAGAGACCCAGTACTTC. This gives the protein CASSPPGLLQETQYF.

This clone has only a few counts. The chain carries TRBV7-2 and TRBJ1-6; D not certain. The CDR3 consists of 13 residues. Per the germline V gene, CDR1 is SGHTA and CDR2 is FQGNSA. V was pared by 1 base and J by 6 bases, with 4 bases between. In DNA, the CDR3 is TGTGCCAGCAGCTTAGGGAGTAATTCACCCCTCCACTTT. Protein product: CASSLGSNSPLHF.

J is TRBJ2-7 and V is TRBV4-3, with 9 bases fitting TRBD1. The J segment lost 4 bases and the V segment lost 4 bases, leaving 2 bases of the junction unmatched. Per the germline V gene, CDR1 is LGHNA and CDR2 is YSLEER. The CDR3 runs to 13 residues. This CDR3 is CASSRDRDYEQYF. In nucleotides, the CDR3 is TGCGCCAGCAGCCGGGACAGGGATTACGAGCAGTACTTC.

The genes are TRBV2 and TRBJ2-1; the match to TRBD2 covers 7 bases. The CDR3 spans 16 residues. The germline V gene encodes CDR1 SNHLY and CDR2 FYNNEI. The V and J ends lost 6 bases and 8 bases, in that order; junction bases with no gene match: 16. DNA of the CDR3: TGTGCCAGCAGCTCTATTTGGGGGGGTGATCGGGATGAGCAGTTCTTC. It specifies CASSSIWGGDRDEQFF.

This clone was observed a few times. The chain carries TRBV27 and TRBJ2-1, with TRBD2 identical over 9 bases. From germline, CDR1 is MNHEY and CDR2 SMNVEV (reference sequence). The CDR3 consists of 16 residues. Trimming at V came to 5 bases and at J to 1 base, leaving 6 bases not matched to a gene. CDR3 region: CASSIKRGESYNEQFF. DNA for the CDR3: TGTGCCAGCAGTATTAAGCGGGGGGAGTCCTACAATGAGCAGTTCTTC.

This CDR3 reads CASSTPGVRNQPQHF. CDR3 DNA: TGTGCCAGCAGTACCCCAGGGGTACGCAATCAGCCCCAGCATTTT. This chain links TRBV28 with TRBJ1-5, with D tentatively TRBD1 (6 bases). Germline values: CDR1 MDHEN, CDR2 SYDVKM. The CDR3 runs 15 residues. The V end was cut by 5 bases, the J end by 2 bases, with 13 bases between.

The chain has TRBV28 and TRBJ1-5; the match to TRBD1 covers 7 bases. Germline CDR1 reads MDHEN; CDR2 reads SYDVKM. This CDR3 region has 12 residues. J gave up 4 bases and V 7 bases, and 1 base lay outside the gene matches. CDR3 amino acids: CASMTGNQPQHF. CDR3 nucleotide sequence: TGTGCCAGCATGACAGGGAATCAGCCCCAGCATTTT.

The CDR3 sequence: CASGSDRATEAFF. CDR3 coding DNA: TGTGCCAGCGGTTCGGACAGGGCAACTGAAGCTTTCTTT. This chain links TRBV2 with TRBJ1-1, with TRBD1 matching over 8 bases. Germline loops: CDR1 SNHLY, CDR2 FYNNEI. Unmatched junction bases numbered 7, after V lost 8 bases and J lost 5 bases. The CDR3 contains 13 residues.

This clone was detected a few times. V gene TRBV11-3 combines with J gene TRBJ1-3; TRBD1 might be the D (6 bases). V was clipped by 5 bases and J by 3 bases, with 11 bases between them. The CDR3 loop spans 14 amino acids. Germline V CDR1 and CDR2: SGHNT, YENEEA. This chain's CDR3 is CASSPYRVGNTIYF. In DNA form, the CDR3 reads TGTGCCAGCAGCCCGTACAGGGTTGGAAACACCATATATTTT.

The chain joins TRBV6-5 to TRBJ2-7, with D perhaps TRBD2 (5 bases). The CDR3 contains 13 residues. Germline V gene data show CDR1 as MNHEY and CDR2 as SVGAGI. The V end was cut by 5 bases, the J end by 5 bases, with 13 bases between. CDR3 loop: CASSEKGVDEQYV. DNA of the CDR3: TGTGCCAGCAGTGAAAAGGGAGTCGACGAGCAGTACGTC.

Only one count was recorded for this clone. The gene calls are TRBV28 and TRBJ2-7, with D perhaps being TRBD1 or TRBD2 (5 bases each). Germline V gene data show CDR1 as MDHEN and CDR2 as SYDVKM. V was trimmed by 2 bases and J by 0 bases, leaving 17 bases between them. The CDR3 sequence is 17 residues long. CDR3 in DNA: TGTGCCAGCAGTTTAGCTGTGGGGACCGTGAGCTCCTACGAGCAGTACGTC. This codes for CASSLAVGTVSSYEQYV.

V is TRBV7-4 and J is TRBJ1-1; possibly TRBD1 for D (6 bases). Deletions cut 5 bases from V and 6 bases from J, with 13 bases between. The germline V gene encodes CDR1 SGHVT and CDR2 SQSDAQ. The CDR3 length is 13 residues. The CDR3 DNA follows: TGTGCCAGCAGCCCTGGGGGCATCTCTGAAGCTTTCTTT. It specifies CASSPGGISEAFF. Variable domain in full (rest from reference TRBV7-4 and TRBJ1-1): GAGVSQSPRYKVAKRGRDVALRCDSISGHVTLYWYRQTLGQGSEVLTYSQSDAQRDKSGRPSGRFSAERPERSVSTLKIQRTEQGDSAVYLCASSPGGISEAFFGQGTRLTVV.